The 21 T cell receptor beta chains reported below all come from one sample, sequenced in a study of blood T cell repertoires in COVID-19. Some clones are missing from TCRdb's copy, which holds only in-frame ones; the method was immunoSEQ multiplex PCR. The data show 50,000 to 60,000 clones, roughly 90% seen once. Sequencing was done on a sample of peripheral blood. The origin of the receptors is a man between 40 and 49 years old with COVID-19, enrolled during active disease.

This chain links TRBV29-1 with TRBJ1-5, with D possibly being TRBD1 (6 bases). CDR1 is SQVTM and CDR2 is ANQGSEA in the germline V gene. The CDR3 contains 12 residues. Trimming cost V 4 bases and J 7 bases, with 11 bases left between them. CDR3 DNA sequence: TGCAGCGTTGGAGGGGGTGGCCAGCCCCAGCATTTT. It specifies CSVGGGGQPQHF. The full variable domain, its missing parts supplied by reference TRBV29-1 and TRBJ1-5, is SAVISQKPSRDICQRGTSLTIQCQVDSQVTMMFWYRQQPGQSLTLIATANQGSEATYESGFVIDKFPISRPNLTFSTLTVSNMSPEDSSIYLCSVGGGGQPQHFGDGTRLSIL.

V gene TRBV11-2 combines with J gene TRBJ2-3, with 7 positions matching TRBD2. This CDR3 is built from 14 residues. V trimming: 2 bases; J trimming: 4 bases; junction bases outside the gene matches: 3. Germline V CDR1 and CDR2: SGHAT, FQNNGV. The CDR3 spells CASSLNSGADTQYF. The CDR3 coding sequence is TGTGCCAGCAGCTTAAACAGCGGGGCAGATACGCAGTATTTT.

The chain combines TRBV4-2 with TRBJ1-1, with 7 bases that match TRBD1. V lost 1 base, J lost 4 bases, and 18 bases stayed unmatched. Germline V CDR1 and CDR2: LGHNA, YNFKEQ. The CDR3 totals 19 residues. The CDR3 nucleotides are TGTGCCAGCAGCCAAGTTTTCCCGGGACAGAGTAGTTGGAGCACTGAAGCTTTCTTT. This sequence encodes CASSQVFPGQSSWSTEAFF.

The V gene is TRBV30, the J gene TRBJ2-5; 14 bases line up with TRBD2. The CDR3 is 16 residues long. Per germline, CDR1 GTSNPN and CDR2 SVGIG (reference sequence). The ends lost 0 bases at V and 5 bases at J; junction bases unmatched: 5. As DNA, the CDR3 is TGTGCCTGGAGTGTAGGGACTAGCGGGAGAGGGGAGACCCAGTACTTC. The encoded protein is CAWSVGTSGRGETQYF.

Note on this clone: Relative to the germline gene, one junction end is altered; a read error may explain this. The chain couples TRBV2 to TRBJ1-2; maybe TRBD1 (5 bases). The CDR3 is made up of 13 amino acids. The germline CDR1 and CDR2 sequences are SNHLY and FYNNEI. CDR3 region: CARSGGEAGGYTF. For the CDR3, the DNA is TGTGCCCGCAGTGGGGGGGAAGCGGGGGGCTACACCTTC.

This chain joins TRBV5-4 and TRBJ1-1, with TRBD1 matching 7 bases. This CDR3 has 15 amino acids. CDR1 is SGHNT, CDR2 YYREEE, per germline (reference sequence). V shed 4 bases, J shed 4 bases, and the junction held 10 bases outside the gene matches. DNA of the CDR3: TGTGCCAGCAGCCTCCCAGGGGGAATTGTCACTGAAGCTTTCTTT. The encoded protein is CASSLPGGIVTEAFF.

J is TRBJ2-3 and V is TRBV10-1; no reliable D call. The V end lost 3 bases, the J end lost 1 base, and 11 bases lay between the germline ends. The CDR3 covers 15 residues. In germline, CDR1 is WNHNN, CDR2 SYGVQD (reference sequence). CDR3 in amino acids: CASSDPLSGTDTQYF. DNA for the CDR3: TGCGCCAGCAGTGACCCCCTTTCTGGCACAGATACGCAGTATTTT.

This clone has only a few counts. The chain is built from TRBV7-9 and TRBJ1-3; the D is unclear. From germline, CDR1 is SEHNR and CDR2 FQNEAQ (reference sequence). The CDR3 runs to 15 residues. V lost 1 base, J lost 4 bases, and 11 bases lay in between. The CDR3 here is CASSLGGGNGNTIYF. The CDR3 region has the DNA TGTGCCAGCAGCTTAGGAGGCGGGAACGGAAACACCATATATTTT.

Only a few counts were recorded for this clone. The CDR3 region is CASSLEGRVNTGELFF. The CDR3 nucleotides are TGTGCCAGCAGCTTAGAGGGCAGGGTAAACACCGGGGAGCTGTTTTTT. The rearrangement links TRBV11-2 to TRBJ2-2, with D tentatively TRBD1 (5 bases). The CDR3 extends over 16 amino acids. Germline V gene sequence: CDR1 SGHAT, CDR2 FQNNGV. Trimming took off 0 bases at V and 2 bases at J, with 10 bases between the two ends.

V is TRBV2 and J is TRBJ2-5; tentatively, D is TRBD2 (7 bases). The length of the CDR3 is 15 residues. CDR1 and CDR2 (germline): SNHLY, FYNNEI. V shed 11 bases and J shed 4 bases, with 23 bases lying between them. CDR3 nucleotides: TGTGCCGGCAACTATAGGGGGGAGGGCCGAGAGACCCAGTACTTC. Protein product: CAGNYRGEGRETQYF.

The chain employs TRBV10-3 and TRBJ2-3; D perhaps matches TRBD1 (5 bases). CDR3 length equals 15 residues. CDR1 ENHRY and CDR2 SYGVKD come from the germline V gene. Trimming took 7 bases from V and 0 from J, leaving 14 bases between them. CDR3 sequence reads: CAIMDDSSSTDTQYF. The CDR3 bases are TGTGCCATCATGGACGACAGCTCTAGCACAGATACGCAGTATTTT.

The rearrangement links TRBV3-1 (or the pseudogene TRBV3-2) to TRBJ2-1; 9 positions match TRBD2. The CDR3 is 15 amino acids. Trimming cost V 0 bases and J 4 bases; bases outside gene matches: 1. Germline assignment: CDR1 LGHDT and CDR2 YNNKEL (reference sequence). The CDR3 region has the DNA TGTGCCAGCAGCCAAGAGACTAGCGGTTACAATGAGCAGTTCTTC. Translating it yields CASSQETSGYNEQFF.

The gene calls are TRBV5-1 and TRBJ2-5; maybe TRBD1 (5 bases). CDR3 length: 14 amino acids. Trimming stripped 1 base from V and 3 bases from J, with 10 bases between. Germline CDR1 and CDR2: SGHRS and YFSETQ. Written as DNA, the CDR3 is TGCGCCAGCAGCTTGCAGGACACCAAAGAGACCCAGTACTTC. Translating it yields CASSLQDTKETQYF.

V gene TRBV5-1 combines with J gene TRBJ2-1; D remains ambiguous. CDR1 is SGHRS and CDR2 is YFSETQ in the germline V gene. The CDR3 is 15 amino acids. The V gene lost 0 bases and the J gene lost 2 bases, with 9 bases spanning the gap. Written as DNA, the CDR3 is TGCGCCAGCAGCTTGGGCGGCGTAGCCTACAATGAGCAGTTCTTC. This sequence encodes CASSLGGVAYNEQFF. Full variable domain (rest looked up from reference TRBV5-1 and TRBJ2-1): KAGVTQTPRYLIKTRGQQVTLSCSPISGHRSVSWYQQTPGQGLQFLFEYFSETQRNKGNFPGRFSGRQFSNSRSEMNVSTLELGDSALYLCASSLGGVAYNEQFFGPGTRLTVL.

This chain links TRBV4-1 with TRBJ1-2, with a tentative D call TRBD1 (5 bases). The CDR3 sequence is 13 residues long. Trimming stripped 0 bases from V and 7 bases from J, with 9 bases between. Germline V gene sequence: CDR1 MGHRA, CDR2 YSYEKL. DNA of the CDR3: TGCGCCAGCAGCCAAGATATCCAGGGTGGCTACACCTTC. Its translation: CASSQDIQGGYTF.

This sequence joins TRBV11-2 and TRBJ1-5, with 7 bases identical to TRBD1. This CDR3 spans 14 amino acids. CDR1 SGHAT and CDR2 FQNNGV come from the germline V gene. Unmatched junction bases numbered 4, after V lost 2 bases and J lost 6 bases. In DNA form, the CDR3 reads TGTGCCAGCAGCTTAACAGGGGCACTTCAGCCCCAGCATTTT. It yields the protein CASSLTGALQPQHF. The full variable domain, in which reference TRBV11-2 and TRBJ1-5 provide the parts outside the CDR3, is EAGVAQSPRYKIIEKRQSVAFWCNPISGHATLYWYQQILGQGPKLLIQFQNNGVVDDSQLPKDRFSAERLKGVDSTLKIQPAKLEDSAVYLCASSLTGALQPQHFGDGTRLSIL.

The gene calls are TRBV30 and TRBJ1-6; the D is unclear. V lost 4 bases and J lost 6, with 13 bases in between. The CDR3 length is 14 residues. Germline V gene lookup returns CDR1 GTSNPN and CDR2 SVGIG (reference sequence). The CDR3 sequence: CAWTREAVNSPLHF. DNA for the CDR3: TGTGCCTGGACCCGAGAGGCAGTTAATTCACCCCTCCACTTT.

The chain couples TRBV7-9 to TRBJ2-7; 9 nucleotides align to TRBD1. Looked up from germline, CDR1 is SEHNR and CDR2 is FQNEAQ (reference sequence). V shed 5 bases, J shed 0 bases, and the junction held 8 bases outside the gene matches. The length of the CDR3 is 16 residues. The CDR3 spells CASSPLTGGNSYEQYF. The CDR3 bases are TGTGCCAGCAGCCCTCTTACAGGGGGCAACTCCTACGAGCAGTACTTC.

The J gene is TRBJ2-7, the V gene TRBV11-2; TRBD1 matches 8 bases. Trimming at V came to 2 bases and at J to 4 bases, leaving 7 bases not matched to a gene. This CDR3 contains 15 residues. Germline lookup yields CDR1 SGHAT and CDR2 FQNNGV. The CDR3: CASSLNRGNWYEQYF. CDR3 in DNA: TGTGCCAGCAGCTTAAACAGGGGGAATTGGTACGAGCAGTACTTC.

This clone came up once. CDR3: CASSFLGGVYEQYF. Here the CDR3 DNA reads TGTGCCAGCAGTTTCTTGGGGGGGGTATACGAGCAGTACTTC. V is TRBV27 and J is TRBJ2-7; 7 nucleotides match TRBD2. Unmatched junction bases numbered 6, after V lost 3 bases and J lost 4 bases. The CDR3 contains 14 residues. CDR1 is MNHEY, CDR2 SMNVEV, per germline (reference sequence).

This clone appeared a few times. The genes are TRBV4-2 and TRBJ2-1, with 10 bases that match TRBD2. The germline CDR1 and CDR2 sequences are LGHNA and YNFKEQ. V lost 3 bases and J lost 3; bases outside the gene matches: 2. The CDR3 loop spans 15 amino acids. The chain's CDR3 is CASSQTSGRYNEQFF. CDR3 nucleotides: TGTGCCAGCAGCCAGACTAGCGGGCGCTACAATGAGCAGTTCTTC.